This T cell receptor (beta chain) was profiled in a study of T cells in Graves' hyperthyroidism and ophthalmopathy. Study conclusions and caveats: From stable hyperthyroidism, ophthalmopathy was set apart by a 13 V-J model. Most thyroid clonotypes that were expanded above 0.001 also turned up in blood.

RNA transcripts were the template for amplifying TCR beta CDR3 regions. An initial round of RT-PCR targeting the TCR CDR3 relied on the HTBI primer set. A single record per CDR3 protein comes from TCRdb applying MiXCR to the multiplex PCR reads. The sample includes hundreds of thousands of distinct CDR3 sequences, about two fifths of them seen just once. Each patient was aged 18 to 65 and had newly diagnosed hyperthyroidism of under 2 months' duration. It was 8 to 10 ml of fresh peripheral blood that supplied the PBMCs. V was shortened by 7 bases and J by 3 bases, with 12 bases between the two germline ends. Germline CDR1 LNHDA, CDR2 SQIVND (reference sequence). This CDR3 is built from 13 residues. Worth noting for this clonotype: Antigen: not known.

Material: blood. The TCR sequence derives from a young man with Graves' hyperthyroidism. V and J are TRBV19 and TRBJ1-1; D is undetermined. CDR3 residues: CASTKDGYTEAFF. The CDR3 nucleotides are TGTGCCAGTACTAAGGACGGATACACTGAAGCTTTCTTT. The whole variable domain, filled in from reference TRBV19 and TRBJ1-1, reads DGGITQSPKYLFRKEGQNVTLSCEQNLNHDAMYWYRQDPGQGLRLIYYSQIVNDFQKGDIAEGYSVSREKKESFPLTVTSAQKNPTAFYLCASTKDGYTEAFFGQGTRLTVV.